The 5 T cell receptor beta chains in this list originate from one sample, sequenced in a study of Graves' ophthalmopathy and Graves' hyperthyroidism. Amplifying from RNA transcripts, the study obtained TCR beta CDR3 regions. HTBI-primed RT-PCR formed the first round, and a multiplex PCR formed the second. TCRdb redid the calling of the multiplex PCR reads with MiXCR, one entry per CDR3 protein. The table records over 650,000 distinct CDR3 sequences, roughly 39% of them present only once. Specimen: peripheral blood. These receptors were taken from an adult man with Graves' ophthalmopathy.

In its sample, this clonotype was seen many times. The chain uses TRBV7-3 and TRBJ2-5; TRBD2 matches at 9 bases. J gave up 7 bases and V 5 bases, and 8 bases lay outside the gene matches. Per germline, CDR1 SGHTA and CDR2 FQGTGA. The CDR3 is made up of 14 amino acids. The CDR3 region is CASSEPGLASTQYF. CDR3 nucleotides: TGTGCCAGCAGCGAACCGGGACTAGCTTCGACCCAGTACTTC.

On this clonotype: Compared with germline, one end of the junction differs, possibly owing to a read error. The chain recombines TRBV10-3 with TRBJ1-2; D unclear. The germline gives CDR1 ENHRY, CDR2 SYGVKD. The CDR3 totals 14 residues. In DNA, the CDR3 is TGTGCCAGCAGTCCCCGCGGAGCGAGCTATGGCTACACCTTC. Its protein product is CASSPRGASYGYTF.

V gene TRBV12-3 or TRBV12-4 combines with J gene TRBJ2-7; D not resolved. The V end lost 3 bases, the J end lost 3 bases, and 9 bases lay between the germline ends. There are 13 residues in the CDR3. In DNA form, the CDR3 reads TGTGCCAGCAGTTTCGACTCACTCTACGAGCAGTACTTC. Its translation is CASSFDSLYEQYF.

This chain connects TRBV6-1 to TRBJ2-7; 8 positions agree with TRBD1. V gave up 5 bases and J gave up 0 bases; unmatched junction bases: 18. This CDR3 is built from 19 residues. Germline values: CDR1 MNHNS, CDR2 SASEGT. CDR3 in amino acids: CASSYALEFGQGASYEQYF. The CDR3 DNA is TGTGCCAGCAGTTACGCCCTTGAGTTTGGGCAGGGGGCCTCCTACGAGCAGTACTTC.

This clonotype was seen repeatedly, ten times or more. The chain employs TRBV5-1 and TRBJ1-6, with D possibly TRBD1 on 5 matching bases. V lost 4 bases to trimming and J lost 10 bases, with 15 bases between them. Germline CDR1 SGHRS, CDR2 YFSETQ. The CDR3 runs 14 residues. The CDR3, as DNA: TGCGCCAGCAGCCCAGGGACTCTGCTGTCACCCCTCCACTTT. Amino acids: CASSPGTLLSPLHF.